This TCR beta chain stems from a study of OX40 agonist ivuxolimab in advanced cancers. Germline V gives CDR1 MNHEY, CDR2 SMNVEV (reference sequence). CDR3 length: 15 amino acids. With 9 bases clipped from V and 2 bases from J, the junction kept 6 bases outside the gene matches. The method was immunoSEQ multiplex PCR; TCRdb's version includes in-frame clones alone and lacks a portion of them. The sample shows approximately 63,000 clones, 86% of them seen only once. The chain recombines TRBV27 with TRBJ2-3; the match to TRBD1 covers 12 bases. The starting material was CD4+ or CD8+ T cells sorted from blood, obtained in a trial of the OX40 agonist ivuxolimab. This sequence was found in an adult with an advanced solid tumor such as melanoma, head and neck, liver or kidney cancer. The CDR3 DNA reads as TGTGCCAGTCTACGGGACAGGGGGCACACAGATACGCAGTATTTT. This encodes CASLRDRGHTDTQYF.